This TCR beta chain derives from a study of memory CD4+ T cells and cytomegalovirus serostatus. General study results and limits: The CMV-associated TCR signature appears largely within the CD4+ memory repertoire.

A word on this clone: The target antigen is unknown.

Germline CDR1 SGHRS, CDR2 YFSETQ. The CDR3 totals 17 residues. Trimming cost V 6 bases and J 8 bases, with 26 bases left between them. The sort gate was single viable CD3+CD4+CD8-CD45RO+ cells for memory CD4+ T cells. Serum IgG to CMV pp150, pp28, p38 and p52 defined serostatus. In the original workflow: After removing out-of-frame reads, around 2,000,000 distinct TCRbeta sequences remained. Here immunoSEQ multiplex PCR was the method, and the copy in TCRdb shows in-frame clones only, minus some. The DNA was the basis for D and trimming; V, J and clone size are from that table. The table has about 57,000 clones, 65% to 80% seen once.

Sequencing used memory CD4+ T cells from blood. This receptor was identified in an adult in good health and CMV-seronegative. The chain employs TRBV5-1 and TRBJ1-4; possible D gene TRBD1, 5 bases. The CDR3 bases are TGCGCCAGCACCAGTGCCCCCAGATCGGGAAAGGGGGAAAAACTGTTTTTT. This codes for CASTSAPRSGKGEKLFF.